These 27 T cell receptor beta chains were sequenced from one sample in a study of naive and memory T cell subsets. Study-level points and caveats: Possibly reflecting memory cells re-expressing CD45RA, a few larger clonotypes occurred in naive repertoires, especially CD8.

The beta constant-region primer was an equimolar mix of two oligonucleotides covering TRBC1 and TRBC2. Nested alpha and beta constant-region primers with the SP2 primer drove four PCR rounds on ligated cDNA. Via MiXCR, TCRdb re-called the UMI-ligation and nested PCR reads, giving one row per CDR3 protein. The data show under 150,000 distinct CDR3 sequences, with roughly a fifth seen just once and around 0.63% held by the top ten. No antigen has been assigned to these receptors. The material sequenced was naive CD8+ T cells from blood. The receptors here all came from a human donor in good health.

The rearrangement joins TRBV29-1 to TRBJ2-1, with D possibly TRBD2 on 6 matching bases. From germline, CDR1 is SQVTM and CDR2 ANQGSEA. The CDR3 totals 13 residues. V was clipped by 4 bases and J by 5 bases, with 12 bases between them. This chain's CDR3 is CSVVLGLHNEQFF. In DNA form, the CDR3 reads TGCAGCGTTGTTCTGGGACTCCACAATGAGCAGTTCTTC.

This clonotype has a handful of counts. The V gene is TRBV5-1, the J gene TRBJ1-5, with no clear D. Germline CDR1 reads SGHRS; CDR2 reads YFSETQ. Deletions cut 2 bases from V and 7 bases from J, with 16 bases between. The CDR3 sequence is 15 residues long. CDR3 sequence (DNA): TGCGCCAGCAGCTTTTTAAAAGGGAACTGGCAGCCCCAGCATTTT. Encoded protein: CASSFLKGNWQPQHF. Drawing the rest from reference TRBV5-1 and TRBJ1-5, the complete variable domain is KAGVTQTPRYLIKTRGQQVTLSCSPISGHRSVSWYQQTPGQGLQFLFEYFSETQRNKGNFPGRFSGRQFSNSRSEMNVSTLELGDSALYLCASSFLKGNWQPQHFGDGTRLSIL.

This chain joins TRBV6-5 and TRBJ1-5; D uncertain. The CDR3 loop spans 14 amino acids. Trimming removed 2 bases at V and 7 bases at J, with 12 bases between. Germline V gene sequence: CDR1 MNHEY, CDR2 SVGAGI. CDR3 residues: CASSYLNEHQPQHF. The DNA for the CDR3 is TGTGCCAGCAGTTACCTAAATGAACACCAGCCCCAGCATTTT.

In this sample, this clonotype turned up a few times. J is TRBJ2-7 and V is TRBV27; 10 bases match TRBD1. Trimming took 5 bases from V and 4 from J; bases not matched to a gene: 8. CDR1 MNHEY and CDR2 SMNVEV come from the germline V gene (reference sequence). The CDR3 contains 15 residues. DNA of the CDR3: TGTGCCAGCAGTGAGACAGGGGGCGCAAGGTACGAGCAGTACTTC. It codes for CASSETGGARYEQYF.

The chain couples TRBV29-1 to TRBJ2-5, with D uncertain. V lost 4 bases, J lost 5 bases, and 11 bases lay in between. CDR1 and CDR2 (germline): SQVTM, ANQGSEA. There are 12 residues in the CDR3. CDR3 protein: CSVGPGDETQYF. The CDR3, as DNA: TGCAGCGTTGGTCCGGGTGATGAGACCCAGTACTTC.

The CDR3 loop is CASSLSAGAWTGELFF. The CDR3 DNA sequence: TGTGCCAGTAGCCTCTCGGCGGGAGCGTGGACCGGGGAGCTGTTTTTT. The chain recombines TRBV19 with TRBJ2-2, with 7 bases lining up with TRBD2. The ends lost 6 bases at V and 5 bases at J; junction bases unmatched: 12. The CDR3 has 16 residues. The germline gives CDR1 LNHDA, CDR2 SQIVND (reference sequence).

The chain joins TRBV12-3 or TRBV12-4 to TRBJ2-5; D is unclear. Trimming cost V 5 bases and J 2 bases, with 9 bases left between them. CDR3 length: 13 residues. This CDR3 reads CASSELRQETQYF. DNA of the CDR3: TGTGCCAGCAGTGAGCTCAGACAAGAGACCCAGTACTTC.

The chain links TRBV6-1 to TRBJ1-1; no clear D. Trimming took 7 bases from V and 1 from J, leaving 13 bases between them. The germline V gene has CDR1 MNHNS and CDR2 SASEGT. The CDR3 is 14 residues long. The CDR3, as DNA: TGTGCCAGCACATATGTAATACCGAACACTGAAGCTTTCTTT. Its translation is CASTYVIPNTEAFF.

The sample holds a few counts of this clonotype. The chain employs TRBV14 and TRBJ1-1, with a possible D match to TRBD1 (6 bases). V shed 4 bases and J shed 3 bases, with 21 bases lying between them. Germline lookup yields CDR1 SGHDN and CDR2 FVKESK. The CDR3 runs to 17 residues. The CDR3: CASSLTLRDNLYTEAFF. CDR3 bases: TGTGCCAGCAGCCTCACACTCCGGGACAATTTATACACTGAAGCTTTCTTT.

This clonotype has a handful of counts. V usage is TRBV7-2 and J usage is TRBJ1-6; no clear D. The V end was cut by 4 bases, the J end by 3 bases, with 22 bases between. Germline values: CDR1 SGHTA, CDR2 FQGNSA. The CDR3 spans 19 residues. The CDR3 loop reads CASSSSRWTIDDYNSPLHF. The CDR3 nucleotides are TGTGCCAGCAGCTCCTCCCGCTGGACCATAGATGACTATAATTCACCCCTCCACTTT.

V and J are TRBV4-1 and TRBJ1-3, with D perhaps matching TRBD1 (5 bases). The CDR3 has 15 amino acids. Deletions cut 0 bases from V and 4 bases from J, with 10 bases between. Germline lookup yields CDR1 MGHRA and CDR2 YSYEKL. CDR3 in amino acids: CASSQDQGRGNTIYF. The CDR3 region has the DNA TGCGCCAGCAGCCAAGATCAGGGACGGGGAAACACCATATATTTT.

V and J are TRBV6-6 and TRBJ2-3; D not resolved. The germline V and J ends were trimmed by 3 bases and 2 bases, with 6 bases remaining between them. CDR3 length equals 13 residues. The germline V gene encodes CDR1 MNHNY and CDR2 SVGAGI (reference sequence). CDR3 in amino acids: CASSYEVTDTQYF. CDR3 sequence (DNA): TGTGCCAGCAGTTATGAGGTCACAGATACGCAGTATTTT.

The chain couples TRBV5-1 to TRBJ2-3; 7 bases line up with TRBD2. The germline gives CDR1 SGHRS, CDR2 YFSETQ. This CDR3 contains 15 residues. The V gene end was trimmed by 2 bases and the J gene end by 1 base; junction bases not matched to a gene: 4. CDR3 residues: CASSFEAGGTDTQYF. DNA for the CDR3: TGCGCCAGCAGCTTTGAGGCGGGAGGCACAGATACGCAGTATTTT.

The chain couples TRBV30 to TRBJ1-3; D gene uncertain. V was cut by 4 bases and J by 0 bases, with 7 bases left in between. The CDR3 is 13 amino acids. Germline CDR1 and CDR2: GTSNPN and SVGIG (reference sequence). In DNA form, the CDR3 reads TGTGCCTGGAACCCGAGCTCTGGAAACACCATATATTTT. As protein: CAWNPSSGNTIYF.

This chain links TRBV6-1 with TRBJ2-7, with 7 bases matching TRBD1. Germline-derived CDR1 and CDR2 are MNHNS and SASEGT. Trimming at V came to 3 bases and at J to 8 bases, leaving 7 bases not matched to a gene. The CDR3 totals 13 residues. The CDR3 DNA is TGTGCCAGCAGTGAGTACAGGGGTATACAGCAGTACTTC. It codes for CASSEYRGIQQYF.

This clonotype was counted only a few times. In DNA form, the CDR3 reads TGTGCCAGCAGTGAAAGGACTAGCGGGAGTATCTACAATGAGCAGTTCTTC. Translation gives CASSERTSGSIYNEQFF. The chain carries TRBV2 and TRBJ2-1; 13 bases align to TRBD2. The CDR3 loop spans 17 amino acids. Losses at the gene ends were 2 bases for V and 3 bases for J; bases not matched to a gene: 4. From germline, CDR1 is SNHLY and CDR2 FYNNEI. The variable domain in full, with the rest retrieved from reference TRBV2 and TRBJ2-1, is EPEVTQTPSHQVTQMGQEVILRCVPISNHLYFYWYRQILGQKVEFLVSFYNNEISEKSEIFDDQFSVERPDGSNFTLKIRSTKLEDSAMYFCASSERTSGSIYNEQFFGPGTRLTVL.

This clonotype was observed at least ten times. The chain carries TRBV28 and TRBJ1-1, with D uncertain. The V and J ends lost 0 bases and 1 base respectively, with 3 bases between them. The germline gives CDR1 MDHEN, CDR2 SYDVKM. CDR3 length equals 13 residues. The CDR3 protein is CASSLWGNTEAFF. DNA of the CDR3: TGTGCCAGCAGTTTATGGGGGAACACTGAAGCTTTCTTT.

This clonotype appeared a few times. This chain uses TRBV12-3 or TRBV12-4 with TRBJ2-1, with no clear D. The CDR3 covers 12 residues. V was cut by 1 base and J by 12 bases, with 10 bases left in between. CDR3 in amino acids: CASSLGSPAQFF. The CDR3 DNA reads TGTGCCAGCAGTTTAGGGTCTCCCGCGCAGTTCTTC.

This rearrangement joins TRBV12-5 to TRBJ2-1; 7 nucleotides match TRBD2. CDR3 length: 13 amino acids. Per the germline V gene, CDR1 is LGHNT and CDR2 is FRNRAP. Unmatched junction bases numbered 3, after V lost 3 bases and J lost 7 bases. Written as DNA, the CDR3 is TGTGCTAGTGGTTTCGGACTAGGGAATGAGCAGTTCTTC. Translated: CASGFGLGNEQFF.

Ten or more counts support this clonotype. The V and J genes are TRBV27 and TRBJ2-7; no clear D. Germline V gene data show CDR1 as MNHEY and CDR2 as SMNVEV (reference sequence). This CDR3 contains 12 residues. Trimming left V 4 bases short and J 0 bases short, with 4 bases between. The DNA for the CDR3 is TGTGCCAGCAGTTGTAACTCCTACGAGCAGTACTTC. This encodes CASSCNSYEQYF.

The chain joins TRBV19 to TRBJ2-1, with TRBD2 matching over 9 bases. CDR1 is LNHDA and CDR2 is SQIVND in the germline V gene (reference sequence). J lost 10 bases, V lost 5 bases, and 9 bases had no gene match. There are 14 residues in the CDR3. CDR3 loop: CASSLLAGMGEQFF. CDR3 sequence (DNA): TGTGCCAGTAGTCTCCTAGCGGGGATGGGAGAGCAGTTCTTC.

V is TRBV20-1 and J is TRBJ2-7; TRBD1 aligns across 9 bases. CDR1 is DFQATT and CDR2 is SNEGSKA in the germline V gene (reference sequence). The CDR3 loop spans 15 amino acids. Unmatched junction bases numbered 11, after V lost 1 base and J lost 7 bases. The CDR3 loop reads CSARAEDRGKREQYF. The CDR3 nucleotides read TGCAGTGCTAGAGCAGAGGACAGGGGAAAAAGGGAGCAGTACTTC.

This clonotype was recorded a few times. The rearrangement joins TRBV28 to TRBJ2-1; maybe TRBD1 (6 bases). With 3 bases removed from V and 8 bases from J, the gap between germline ends came to 14 bases. Per the germline V gene, CDR1 is MDHEN and CDR2 is SYDVKM. The CDR3 length is 14 residues. CDR3 sequence: CASSFLQGRDEQFF. For the CDR3, the DNA is TGTGCCAGCAGTTTCTTACAGGGTAGGGATGAGCAGTTCTTC.

The chain has TRBV10-2 and TRBJ2-2; D unresolved. Deletions cut 3 bases from V and 5 bases from J, with 10 bases between. The CDR3 contains 14 residues. CDR1 is WSHSY and CDR2 is SAAADI in the germline V gene. The CDR3: CASSDGLYTGELFF. In DNA form, the CDR3 reads TGCGCCAGCAGTGATGGGCTATATACCGGGGAGCTGTTTTTT.

The chain couples TRBV28 to TRBJ2-5, with 8 bases matching TRBD1. The CDR3 sequence is 15 residues long. Germline CDR1 and CDR2: MDHEN and SYDVKM. Germline trimming cut 1 base from V and 2 bases from J; bases unmatched to any gene: 3. The CDR3 nucleotides read TGTGCCAGCAGTTTATACAGGGGGGATCAAGAGACCCAGTACTTC. Its translation is CASSLYRGDQETQYF.

The rearrangement joins TRBV7-9 to TRBJ2-2; D is ambiguous. Germline CDR1 and CDR2: SEHNR and FQNEAQ (reference sequence). V lost 5 bases and J 0 bases, leaving 10 bases between the germline ends. The CDR3 runs to 15 residues. The CDR3 is CASSRPGANTGELFF. For the CDR3, the DNA is TGTGCCAGCAGCCGACCGGGCGCGAACACCGGGGAGCTGTTTTTT.

V gene TRBV9 combines with J gene TRBJ2-5, with 8 nucleotides matching TRBD2. Looked up from germline, CDR1 is SGDLS and CDR2 is YYNGEE. With 0 bases clipped from V and 5 bases from J, the junction kept 9 bases outside the gene matches. This CDR3 is built from 16 residues. For the CDR3, the DNA is TGTGCCAGCAGCGTAGCCGGGAGGGTGTTCAGCGAGACCCAGTACTTC. Residues: CASSVAGRVFSETQYF.